Listed here is a single T cell receptor (beta chain). This sample was taken from a study of blood T cell repertoires in COVID-19. In the original analysis: Nucleated cell counts were estimated from reference gene primer amplification. TCRdb's table, derived via immunoSEQ multiplex PCR, lists solely in-frame clones and lacks some. V, J and clone size were drawn from that table, and D and trimming were deduced from the DNA. The data show 90,000 or so clones, more than 65% seen once. Trimming took off 3 bases at V and 2 bases at J, with 13 bases between the two ends. The CDR3 covers 15 residues. Germline V lookup: CDR1 SNHLY, CDR2 FYNNEI.

The chain employs TRBV2 and TRBJ2-5; D is unresolved. The sequenced sample consisted of peripheral blood. The clonotype was recovered from a man aged 55 to 69 with acute or convalescent COVID-19. The CDR3 coding sequence is TGTGCCAGCAGTGACGGGTCAGCGCTGCAAGAGACCCAGTACTTC. Translation: CASSDGSALQETQYF.